Listed here are 14 T cell receptor beta chains from one sample, sequenced in a study of blood T cell repertoires in COVID-19. Only in-frame clones appear in the TCRdb table, and some are missing; sequencing was by immunoSEQ multiplex PCR. The sample lists roughly 200,000 clones; approximately 92% were seen once. The sample consisted of peripheral blood. The receptor source for this set is a man aged 45 to 65 with acute or convalescent COVID-19.

This clone was detected a few times. This chain joins TRBV20-1 and TRBJ2-2, with 7 bases aligning to TRBD1. Looked up from germline, CDR1 is DFQATT and CDR2 is SNEGSKA (reference sequence). V was clipped by 3 bases and J by 6 bases; unmatched bases: 4. This CDR3 comprises 13 residues. CDR3 DNA: TGCAGTGCTAGTCGAGACAGGGCCGGGGAGCTGTTTTTT. Translated: CSASRDRAGELFF.

The V and J genes are TRBV2 and TRBJ1-1, with 11 bases lining up with TRBD1. Germline V gene lookup returns CDR1 SNHLY and CDR2 FYNNEI. The CDR3 contains 15 residues. V was clipped by 1 base and J by 7 bases; unmatched bases: 5. CDR3 DNA: TGTGCCAGCAGTGAAGTTGGACAGGGGGCGGATGAAGCTTTCTTT. Translated: CASSEVGQGADEAFF.

The chain couples TRBV6-1 to TRBJ1-5, with D possibly TRBD1 on 6 matching bases. Germline CDR1 is MNHNS and CDR2 is SASEGT. The CDR3 covers 16 residues. The V end lost 2 bases, the J end lost 6 bases, and 17 bases lay between the germline ends. The CDR3 nucleotides read TGTGCCAGCAGTGAACCCCGCGGGGGGCCGGGTCAGCCCCAGCATTTT. Encoded protein: CASSEPRGGPGQPQHF.

The chain uses TRBV19 and TRBJ2-1; 7 bases map to TRBD1. There are 15 residues in the CDR3. V gave up 5 bases and J gave up 4 bases; unmatched junction bases: 8. The germline gives CDR1 LNHDA, CDR2 SQIVND (reference sequence). CDR3: CASSVRGSGYNEQFF. The CDR3, as DNA: TGTGCCAGTAGTGTCAGGGGGTCTGGATACAATGAGCAGTTCTTC.

The rearrangement joins TRBV4-3 to TRBJ2-5; the D gene is possibly TRBD1 (6 bases). Trimming shortened V by 1 base and J by 5 bases, and 14 bases separated the two germline ends. This CDR3 region has 15 residues. The germline gives CDR1 LGHNA, CDR2 YSLEER. CDR3 DNA sequence: TGCGCCAGCAGCCAAGGGGGGACACCAGCGGAGACCCAGTACTTC. This translates into CASSQGGTPAETQYF.

The rearrangement joins TRBV7-9 to TRBJ2-5, with 8 bases identical to TRBD1. Germline V gene data show CDR1 as SEHNR and CDR2 as FQNEAQ (reference sequence). The CDR3 is 15 residues long. The trim removed 3 bases at V and 0 bases at J, leaving 3 bases unmatched. For the CDR3, the DNA is TGTGCCAGCAGCTTTAGGACAGGGTACCAAGAGACCCAGTACTTC. It specifies CASSFRTGYQETQYF.

V is TRBV6-5 and J is TRBJ1-1, with D tentatively TRBD1 (5 bases). Germline CDR1 and CDR2: MNHEY and SVGAGI. The CDR3 loop spans 12 amino acids. The V end was cut by 4 bases, the J end by 11 bases, with 14 bases between. Here the CDR3 DNA reads TGTGCCAGCAGTTCTAGGGGCAGTGGGGCTTTCTTT. Its protein is CASSSRGSGAFF.

The rearrangement uses TRBV29-1 and TRBJ2-1; D unresolved. CDR1 is SQVTM, CDR2 ANQGSEA, per germline. CDR3 size: 12 residues. Between the trimmed V and J ends, which lost 1 base and 2 bases, there was a span of 3 bases. The CDR3 coding sequence is TGCAGCGTTGAAGTAGCCTACAATGAGCAGTTCTTC. Translation gives CSVEVAYNEQFF.

This clone was counted between two and nine times. This sequence joins TRBV11-2 and TRBJ2-1, with D tentatively TRBD2 (6 bases). The CDR3 extends over 14 amino acids. Germline V gives CDR1 SGHAT, CDR2 FQNNGV. V shed 3 bases and J shed 9 bases, with 15 bases lying between them. CDR3 sequence (DNA): TGTGCCAGCAGCTTGCGGCGGGATTTAGGTGAGCAGTTCTTC. Translation gives CASSLRRDLGEQFF.

The chain recombines TRBV9 with TRBJ1-5; 8 bases agree with TRBD1. The trim removed 7 bases at V and 6 bases at J, leaving 12 bases unmatched. The CDR3 is 15 residues long. Germline CDR1 SGDLS, CDR2 YYNGEE. The CDR3 protein is CASSQGSGGGQPQHF. The CDR3, as DNA: TGTGCCAGCTCCCAAGGCTCAGGGGGCGGTCAGCCCCAGCATTTT.

This chain links TRBV11-2 with TRBJ2-3, with 11 nucleotides matching TRBD1. After removal of 5 bases from V and 6 bases from J, the junction contained 7 bases not matched to a gene. The CDR3 is made up of 15 amino acids. The germline CDR1 and CDR2 sequences are SGHAT and FQNNGV. CDR3 residues: CASSPRTGGFDTQYF. CDR3 sequence (DNA): TGTGCCAGCAGCCCCCGGACAGGGGGCTTTGATACGCAGTATTTT.

The chain employs TRBV10-3 and TRBJ2-7, with 7 positions matching TRBD2. The CDR3 covers 15 residues. Germline CDR1 ENHRY, CDR2 SYGVKD. Unmatched junction bases numbered 6, after V lost 0 bases and J lost 4 bases. This CDR3 reads CAISESELAQYEQYF. In nucleotides, the CDR3 is TGTGCCATCAGTGAGTCGGAACTAGCGCAGTACGAGCAGTACTTC.

The V and J genes are TRBV4-2 and TRBJ1-2; D is possibly TRBD1 (6 bases). The ends were cut back, 0 bases at V and 6 bases at J, with 11 bases in the middle. Looked up from germline, CDR1 is LGHNA and CDR2 is YNFKEQ. The CDR3 loop spans 14 amino acids. The CDR3 is CASSQDRPGDGYTF. The CDR3 bases are TGTGCCAGCAGCCAAGATAGGCCAGGGGATGGCTACACCTTC.

V gene TRBV29-1 combines with J gene TRBJ1-1; a possible D gene is TRBD1 (5 bases). Between the trimmed V and J ends, which lost 7 bases and 6 bases, there was a span of 15 bases. The CDR3 contains 12 residues. Looked up from germline, CDR1 is SQVTM and CDR2 is ANQGSEA. This CDR3 is CSAGHSNAEAFF. CDR3 DNA: TGCAGCGCTGGACACTCAAACGCTGAAGCTTTCTTT.